This TCR beta chain was recovered during a study of T cell repertoires in cytomegalovirus infection. Background on the study: Shared public TCR beta signatures pointed to both CMV infection and a matching HLA type.

Trimming removed 7 bases at V and 5 bases at J, with 17 bases between. The CDR3 sequence is 14 residues long. In germline, CDR1 is MNHEY, CDR2 SMNVEV (reference sequence). TCRdb fed the reads into MiXCR, producing one record per CDR3 protein. The data show approximately 170,000 distinct CDR3 sequences, about 15% seen once. Study-level points and caveats: HLA-C-restricted CMV-specific TCR beta clonotypes were dominant in the ex vivo response. Public TCR beta family frequency separated CMV-and-HLA carriers, including in an independent cohort.

A word on this clonotype: What it recognizes is unknown.

The chain combines TRBV27 with TRBJ2-5; D is perhaps TRBD1 (5 bases). The receptor comes from a human donor in good health (CMV status not recorded). Some clones in this sample may be carry-over from other donors' samples. The source material was CD8+ T cells from PBMCs. DNA for the CDR3: TGTGCCAGCATGGCTGTTTGGGGCAAGGAGACCCAGTACTTC. This encodes CASMAVWGKETQYF.